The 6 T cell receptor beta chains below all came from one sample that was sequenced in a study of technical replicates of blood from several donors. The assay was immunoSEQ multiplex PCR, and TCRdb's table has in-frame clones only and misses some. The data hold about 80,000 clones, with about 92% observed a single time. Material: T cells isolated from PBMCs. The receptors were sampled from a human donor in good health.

The DNA of the CDR3 is TGTGCCAGCAGCCCTACCGGGACAGGGACCAATGAGCAGTTCTTC. As protein: CASSPTGTGTNEQFF. The chain recombines TRBV11-3 with TRBJ2-1; 9 bases agree with TRBD1. CDR1 and CDR2 from the germline V gene are SGHNT and YENEEA. This CDR3 is built from 15 residues. V shed 5 bases, J shed 6 bases, and the junction held 8 bases outside the gene matches.

The CDR3 reads CASSQGTSSTDTQYF. In DNA form, the CDR3 reads TGCGCCAGCAGCCAAGGGACTTCTAGCACAGATACGCAGTATTTT. The rearrangement uses TRBV4-1 and TRBJ2-3, with TRBD2 as a possible D gene (5 bases). Germline V CDR1 and CDR2: MGHRA, YSYEKL. The CDR3 sequence is 15 residues long. V was clipped by 1 base and J by 0 bases, with 8 bases between them.

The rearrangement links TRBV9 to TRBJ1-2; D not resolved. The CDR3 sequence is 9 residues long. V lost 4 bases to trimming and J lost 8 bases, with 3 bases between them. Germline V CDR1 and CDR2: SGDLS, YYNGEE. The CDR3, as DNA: TGTGCCAGCAGCCCAGGCTACACCTTC. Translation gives CASSPGYTF.

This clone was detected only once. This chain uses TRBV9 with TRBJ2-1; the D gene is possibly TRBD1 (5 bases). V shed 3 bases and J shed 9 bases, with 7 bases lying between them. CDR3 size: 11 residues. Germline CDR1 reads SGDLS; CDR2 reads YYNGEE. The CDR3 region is CASSAQGEQFF. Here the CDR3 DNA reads TGTGCCAGCAGCGCCCAGGGTGAGCAGTTCTTC.

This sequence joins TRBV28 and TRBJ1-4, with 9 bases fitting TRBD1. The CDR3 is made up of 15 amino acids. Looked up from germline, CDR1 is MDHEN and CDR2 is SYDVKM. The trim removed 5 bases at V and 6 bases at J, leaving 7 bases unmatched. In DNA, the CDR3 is TGTGCCAGCAGTCTCTCGGGACAGGGCTATGAAAAACTGTTTTTT. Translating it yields CASSLSGQGYEKLFF.

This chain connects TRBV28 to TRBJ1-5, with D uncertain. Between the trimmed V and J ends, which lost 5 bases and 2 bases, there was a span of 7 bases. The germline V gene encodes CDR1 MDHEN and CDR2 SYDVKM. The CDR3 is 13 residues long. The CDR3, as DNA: TGTGCCAGCAGTCCCTATGGCAATCAGCCCCAGCATTTT. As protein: CASSPYGNQPQHF.